The sequence of this T cell receptor (beta chain) was determined in a study of cytomegalovirus exposure and HLA in healthy donors. This clone was seen a handful of times. CDR3 length: 12 residues. Germline V gene sequence: CDR1 SEHNR, CDR2 FQNEAQ (reference sequence). Trimming stripped 3 bases from V and 7 bases from J, with 9 bases between. The PCR was carried out with 60 Vbeta primers and 13 Jbeta primers. Produced via immunoSEQ multiplex PCR; TCRdb's table is partial and in-frame only. The sample lists about 94,000 clones, 50% to 75% occurring once. The sequencing sample was made of PBMCs. The rearrangement uses TRBV7-9 and TRBJ1-1, with D perhaps matching TRBD1 (5 bases). This sequence originates from a man aged 25-45 years in good health and CMV-seronegative. CDR3 residues: CASSFQGLEAFF. The CDR3 DNA is TGTGCCAGCAGCTTCCAGGGACTTGAAGCTTTCTTT.